The text below deals with one T cell receptor (beta chain). Its antigen is unknown. TCRdb reprocessed the reads with MiXCR, giving one entry per CDR3 protein. Of about 69,000 distinct CDR3 sequences detected, about 30% appear once; the ten largest clones hold roughly 60%. The sample comes from a study of T cell repertoires in cytomegalovirus infection. For the study at large: Selection of CMV epitopes for the study included recently identified HLA-C-restricted and well-studied HLA-B-restricted ones. Matching HLA type and CMV infection were both indicated by public TCR beta signatures.

V was cut by 3 bases and J by 0 bases, with 9 bases left in between. The CDR3 extends over 16 amino acids. Whole-study findings and limits: The study identified carriers of CMV plus the relevant HLA from cumulative public TCR beta family frequency. The ex vivo response was dominated by HLA-C-restricted CMV-specific TCR beta clonotypes.

V and J are TRBV12-3 or TRBV12-4 and TRBJ1-6; unclear D gene. Sequenced material: CD8+ T cells from cultured PBMCs, taken from culture after CMV antigen stimulation. This clonotype originated in a human donor in good health (CMV status not recorded). Some clones in this sample may be carry-over from other donors' samples. The CDR3 nucleotides read TGTGCCAGCAGTTTTGCCGTGGCCTCCTATAATTCACCCCTCCACTTT. This encodes CASSFAVASYNSPLHF.